Below are 13 T cell receptor beta chains sequenced from a single sample in a study of T cell responses to AZD1222 COVID-19 vaccine (dated by TCRdb to 2020 to 2023). Libraries were made using the immunoSEQ multiplex PCR assay. TCRdb carries this immuneACCESS record with in-frame sequences only. Its versions omit some clonotypes, under half of them owing to an unresolved V gene in the studies checked, with the rest unexplained. The sample has 180,000 or so clones on record, about 91% of them singletons. The ten largest clones represent 1.3% of the sample. The time point label corresponds to: about 28 days (+/-7) after the second vaccine dose. Source: peripheral blood, taken 28 days after the second AZD1222 dose. These receptors were obtained from an adult who received the AZD1222 COVID-19 vaccine.

This chain joins TRBV7-2 and TRBJ1-1; D is perhaps TRBD1 (6 bases). CDR1 and CDR2 from the germline V gene are SGHTA and FQGNSA. This CDR3 is built from 12 residues. V gave up 7 bases and J gave up 4 bases, with 10 bases separating them. The CDR3 DNA is TGTGCCAGCAAGGGGGTCGGCACTGAAGCTTTCTTT. It translates to CASKGVGTEAFF.

CDR3 sequence reads: CAWSGSGTEAFF. The CDR3 DNA follows: TGTGCCTGGAGTGGATCAGGGACTGAAGCTTTCTTT. This sequence joins TRBV30 and TRBJ1-1; D might be TRBD1 (5 bases). The CDR3 extends over 12 amino acids. Between the trimmed V and J ends, which lost 1 base and 5 bases, there was a span of 8 bases. In germline, CDR1 is GTSNPN, CDR2 SVGIG (reference sequence).

This rearrangement joins TRBV6-5 to TRBJ1-1; 9 bases fit TRBD1. Germline values: CDR1 MNHEY, CDR2 SVGAGI. The CDR3 has 15 residues. V trimming: 2 bases; J trimming: 12 bases; junction bases outside the gene matches: 13. The DNA for the CDR3 is TGTGCCAGCAGTTACACATTACACAGGGGGCCCCCCCCTTTCTTT. Translation gives CASSYTLHRGPPPFF.

This clone was seen only once. The chain joins TRBV9 to TRBJ1-2, with D hard to call. V was pared by 4 bases and J by 8 bases, with 24 bases between. Germline CDR1 reads SGDLS; CDR2 reads YYNGEE. This CDR3 has 16 residues. The CDR3 DNA sequence: TGTGCCAGCAGCAGACGAGACCCACCTGAGCAGTCGGGCTACACCTTC. Amino acid sequence: CASSRRDPPEQSGYTF. The complete variable domain, with remaining parts taken from reference TRBV9 and TRBJ1-2, reads DSGVTQTPKHLITATGQRVTLRCSPRSGDLSVYWYQQSLDQGLQFLIQYYNGEERAKGNILERFSAQQFPDLHSELNLSSLELGDSALYFCASSRRDPPEQSGYTFGSGTRLTVV.

The gene calls are TRBV6-4 and TRBJ2-3, with 7 bases lining up with TRBD1. Germline values: CDR1 MRHNA, CDR2 SNTAGT. The CDR3 totals 14 residues. V was clipped by 2 bases and J by 4 bases; unmatched bases: 3. As DNA, the CDR3 is TGTGCCAGCAGTGACGCCCAGGGGGCAGATACGCAGTATTTT. Encoded protein: CASSDAQGADTQYF.

A word on this clone: This sample also contains other DNA sequences that code for the same CDR3. This chain uses TRBV6-5 with TRBJ1-6, with 8 bases matching TRBD1. V shed 0 bases, J shed 8 bases, and the junction held 3 bases outside the gene matches. The CDR3 runs to 15 residues. The germline gives CDR1 MNHEY, CDR2 SVGAGI. The DNA for the CDR3 is TGTGCCAGCAGTTACTCGAACAGGGGGGATTCACCCCTCCACTTT. Translating it yields CASSYSNRGDSPLHF.

The chain couples TRBV5-5 to TRBJ1-2, with 7 bases lining up with TRBD1. The CDR3 runs to 13 residues. The V and J ends lost 6 bases and 4 bases, in that order; junction bases with no gene match: 6. Germline assignment: CDR1 SGHKS and CDR2 YYEKEE (reference sequence). The CDR3 region has the DNA TGTGCCAGCAAAAAACAGGGGATCTATGGCTACACCTTC. Its protein is CASKKQGIYGYTF.

The chain recombines TRBV5-1 with TRBJ2-1, with D tentatively TRBD2 (7 bases). From germline, CDR1 is SGHRS and CDR2 YFSETQ. The V gene lost 6 bases and the J gene lost 0 bases, with 13 bases spanning the gap. This CDR3 region has 15 residues. The CDR3 DNA reads as TGCGCCAGCAAGGAGGGGGGGCTCTCCTACAATGAGCAGTTCTTC. Protein product: CASKEGGLSYNEQFF.

The gene calls are TRBV12-3 or TRBV12-4 and TRBJ2-7; no clear D. This CDR3 is built from 13 residues. V lost 4 bases to trimming and J lost 3 bases, with 10 bases between them. Here the CDR3 DNA reads TGTGCCAGCAGTTCGAGGTCCGACTACGAGCAGTACTTC. It translates to CASSSRSDYEQYF.

This chain links TRBV6-1 with TRBJ1-5; D unresolved. V lost 1 base and J 4 bases, leaving 5 bases between the germline ends. Germline lookup yields CDR1 MNHNS and CDR2 SASEGT. The CDR3 runs to 13 residues. CDR3: CASSEGQNQPQHF. In DNA, the CDR3 is TGTGCCAGCAGTGAAGGTCAGAATCAGCCCCAGCATTTT.

This chain links TRBV4-2 with TRBJ1-4, with 11 bases lining up with TRBD1. CDR1 and CDR2 (germline): LGHNA, YNFKEQ. The V segment lost 0 bases and the J segment 7 bases; nucleotides outside the gene matches: 4. The CDR3 is made up of 16 amino acids. The CDR3 region has the DNA TGTGCCAGCAGCCAAGAGCCCGGGACAGGGGGTGAAAAACTGTTTTTT. Translating it yields CASSQEPGTGGEKLFF.

The CDR3 coding sequence is TGTGCCAGTCGAATAGGGTTCACTGAAGCTTTCTTT. It translates to CASRIGFTEAFF. This sequence joins TRBV12-3 or TRBV12-4 and TRBJ1-1; no reliable D call. V dropped 9 bases and J dropped 4 bases, with 12 bases sitting between them. CDR3 length: 12 residues.

There are a few counts of this clone. J is TRBJ1-1 and V is TRBV5-6; 8 nucleotides line up with TRBD1. J was trimmed by 4 bases and V by 1 base; bases with no gene match: 9. Germline values: CDR1 SGHDT, CDR2 YYEEEE. The length of the CDR3 is 16 residues. CDR3 sequence reads: CASSLQGQVRSTEAFF. In DNA form, the CDR3 reads TGTGCCAGCAGCTTGCAGGGACAGGTACGAAGCACTGAAGCTTTCTTT.